One sample yielded the 5 T cell receptor beta chains listed below, sequenced in a study of T cell changes during pregnancy in multiple sclerosis. Sequencing was performed with immunoSEQ multiplex PCR; in TCRdb, only in-frame clones are kept and a portion is missing. The sample yields roughly 45,000 clones, roughly 90% seen once. The source was peripheral blood, collected in the second trimester of pregnancy. These receptors came from a female donor in good health, enrolled as a control in a pregnancy study.

The CDR3 sequence: CATSNPSGLRNTGELFF. The CDR3 DNA reads as TGTGCCACCAGCAACCCCTCCGGTCTAAGGAACACCGGGGAGCTGTTTTTT. V gene TRBV15 combines with J gene TRBJ2-2; D call uncertain. The V and J ends lost 4 bases and 1 base respectively, with 16 bases between them. Germline values: CDR1 LNHNV, CDR2 YYDKDF (reference sequence). The CDR3 runs 17 residues.

V is TRBV27 and J is TRBJ2-7; D is possibly TRBD1 (5 bases). The ends were cut back, 6 bases at V and 6 bases at J, with 18 bases in the middle. Germline CDR1 and CDR2: MNHEY and SMNVEV (reference sequence). The length of the CDR3 is 14 residues. The DNA of the CDR3 is TGTGCCAGCAGGCCCGACAGTCTGAGGAGCGAGCAGTACTTC. This sequence encodes CASRPDSLRSEQYF.

J is TRBJ2-1 and V is TRBV9; D is unresolved. This CDR3 is 11 amino acids long. Trimming left V 2 bases short and J 5 bases short, with 2 bases between. Per the germline V gene, CDR1 is SGDLS and CDR2 is YYNGEE. Here the CDR3 DNA reads TGTGCCAGCAGCGTTAACAATGAGCAGTTCTTC. Its translation is CASSVNNEQFF.

The rearrangement links TRBV19 to TRBJ1-3, with no clear D. V lost 8 bases and J lost 8, with 16 bases in between. Germline-derived CDR1 and CDR2 are LNHDA and SQIVND (reference sequence). The CDR3 is 13 residues long. CDR3 amino acids: CASWAPRGDTIYF. The CDR3 coding sequence is TGTGCCAGTTGGGCCCCTCGGGGTGACACCATATATTTT.

The J gene is TRBJ1-3, the V gene TRBV10-3; D possibly corresponds to TRBD1 (6 bases). There are 15 residues in the CDR3. Germline V gene sequence: CDR1 ENHRY, CDR2 SYGVKD. V dropped 5 bases and J dropped 1 base, with 12 bases sitting between them. CDR3 coding DNA: TGTGCCATCAGTCCCGCAGGGGAATCTGGAAACACCATATATTTT. It is translated as CAISPAGESGNTIYF.